This TCR beta chain was sequenced in a study of cytotoxic CD8 clonotypes in ibrutinib-treated CLL. Regarding the study as a whole: At baseline, clonality was higher than in age-matched healthy donors and correlated with CD8+ counts. There were few public clonotypes, and on treatment they contracted or stayed stable.

Measured with immunoSEQ multiplex PCR; TCRdb has only the in-frame clones, and not every one. The table includes about 140,000 clones, 77% detected once. Per the germline V gene, CDR1 is SEHNR and CDR2 is FQNEAQ (reference sequence). V was cut by 5 bases and J by 5 bases, with 10 bases left in between. The CDR3 consists of 13 residues. With respect to this clone: The target antigen is unknown.

This TCR came from a human donor with chronic lymphocytic leukemia. The V gene is TRBV7-9, the J gene TRBJ2-1; no firm D call. The specimen was PBMCs, collected after 12 months of ibrutinib treatment. The CDR3 DNA reads as TGTGCCAGCAGCCTCACAAGGAACAATGAGCAGTTCTTC. The encoded protein is CASSLTRNNEQFF.